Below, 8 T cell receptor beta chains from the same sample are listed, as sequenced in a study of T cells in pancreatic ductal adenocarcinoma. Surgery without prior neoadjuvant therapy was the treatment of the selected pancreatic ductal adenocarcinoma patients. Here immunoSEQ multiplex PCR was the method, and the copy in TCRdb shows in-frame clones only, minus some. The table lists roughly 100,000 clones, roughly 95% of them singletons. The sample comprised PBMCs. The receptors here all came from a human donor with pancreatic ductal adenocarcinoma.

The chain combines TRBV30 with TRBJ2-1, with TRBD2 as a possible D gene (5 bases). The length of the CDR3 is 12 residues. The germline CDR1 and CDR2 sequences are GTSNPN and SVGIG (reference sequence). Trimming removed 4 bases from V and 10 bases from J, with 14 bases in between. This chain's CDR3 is CAWTGVGWEQFF. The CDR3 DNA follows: TGTGCCTGGACCGGGGTGGGATGGGAGCAGTTCTTC.

In DNA form, the CDR3 reads TGTGCCACCAGCAGAGATCGTAGGGGCCGCCAAGAGACCCAGTACTTC. Residues: CATSRDRRGRQETQYF. V and J are TRBV15 and TRBJ2-5, with D possibly matching TRBD1 (5 bases). The CDR3 sequence is 16 residues long. From germline, CDR1 is LNHNV and CDR2 YYDKDF (reference sequence). V was cut by 0 bases and J by 1 base, with 12 bases left in between.

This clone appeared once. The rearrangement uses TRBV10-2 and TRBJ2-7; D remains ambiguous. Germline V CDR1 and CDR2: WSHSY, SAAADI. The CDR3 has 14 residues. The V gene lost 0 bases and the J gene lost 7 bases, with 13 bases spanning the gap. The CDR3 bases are TGCGCCAGCAGTGAGTCCCACCTGAACGGGGAGCAGTACTTC. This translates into CASSESHLNGEQYF.

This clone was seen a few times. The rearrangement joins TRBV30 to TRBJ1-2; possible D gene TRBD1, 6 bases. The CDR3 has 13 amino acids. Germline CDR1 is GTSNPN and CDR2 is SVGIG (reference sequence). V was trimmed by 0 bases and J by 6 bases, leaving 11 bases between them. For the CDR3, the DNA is TGTGCCTGGAGTGTATCCGGGGACAATGGCTACACCTTC. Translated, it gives CAWSVSGDNGYTF.

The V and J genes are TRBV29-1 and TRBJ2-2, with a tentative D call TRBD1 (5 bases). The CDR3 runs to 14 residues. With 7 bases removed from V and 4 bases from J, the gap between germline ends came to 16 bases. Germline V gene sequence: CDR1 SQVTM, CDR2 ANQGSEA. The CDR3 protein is CSAAMGQGTGELFF. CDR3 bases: TGCAGCGCCGCCATGGGGCAGGGCACCGGGGAGCTGTTTTTT.

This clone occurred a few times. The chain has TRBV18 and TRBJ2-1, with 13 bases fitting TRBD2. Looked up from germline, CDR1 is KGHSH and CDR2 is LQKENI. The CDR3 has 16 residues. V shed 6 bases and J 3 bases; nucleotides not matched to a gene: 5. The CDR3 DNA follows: TGTGCCAGCTCGCTCGGACTAGCGGGAGTCTACAATGAGCAGTTCTTC. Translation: CASSLGLAGVYNEQFF.

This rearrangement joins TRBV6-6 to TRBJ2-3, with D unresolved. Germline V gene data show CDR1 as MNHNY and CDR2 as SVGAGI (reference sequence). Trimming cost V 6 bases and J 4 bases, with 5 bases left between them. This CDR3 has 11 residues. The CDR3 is CASSPSDTQYF. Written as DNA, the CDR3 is TGTGCCAGCAGCCCTTCAGATACGCAGTATTTT.

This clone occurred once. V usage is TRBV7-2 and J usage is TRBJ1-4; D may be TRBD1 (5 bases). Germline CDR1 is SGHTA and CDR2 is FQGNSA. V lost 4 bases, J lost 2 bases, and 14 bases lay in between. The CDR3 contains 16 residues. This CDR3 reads CASSSGRRGTNEKLFF. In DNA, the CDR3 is TGTGCCAGCAGCTCGGGACGGCGGGGCACTAATGAAAAACTGTTTTTT.